This T cell receptor beta chain is from a study of blood T cell repertoires in COVID-19. This CDR3 is built from 15 residues. V shed 0 bases and J shed 5 bases, with 13 bases lying between them. CDR1 is LGHDT and CDR2 is YNNKEL in the germline V gene (reference sequence). The protocol was immunoSEQ multiplex PCR, while the TCRdb copy is restricted to in-frame clones and leaves out a portion. The sample lists some 200,000 clones, roughly 80% occurring once. The sample taken for sequencing was peripheral blood. The chain carries TRBV3-1 (or the pseudogene TRBV3-2) and TRBJ1-1; D not certain. The sequence derives from an elderly woman with COVID-19, enrolled during active disease. The CDR3 here is CASSQEGGARTEAFF. The CDR3 nucleotides are TGTGCCAGCAGCCAAGAGGGTGGTGCGAGGACTGAAGCTTTCTTT.